These 26 T cell receptor beta chains were sequenced from one sample in a study of shared clonotypes between healthy human individuals. The method was immunoSEQ multiplex PCR; TCRdb's version includes in-frame clones alone and lacks a portion of them. The table has 2 million to 3 million clones, over 85% seen once. The source material was naive CD4+ T cells sorted from blood. The subset is: CD45RA+ positively selected. The receptors were gathered from a man aged 18 to 30 in good health.

The CDR3 protein is CASRRSGGPYEQYF. In nucleotides, the CDR3 is TGTGCCAGCAGACGTAGCGGGGGGCCCTACGAGCAGTACTTC. The rearrangement links TRBV6-5 to TRBJ2-7; 10 nucleotides agree with TRBD2. The V gene end was trimmed by 6 bases and the J gene end by 2 bases; junction bases not matched to a gene: 4. Germline CDR1 reads MNHEY; CDR2 reads SVGAGI. The CDR3 length is 14 residues.

This clone occurred a few times. The chain joins TRBV12-1 to TRBJ1-1. TRBV12-1 is a pseudogene segment. CDR3 length: 19 residues. The CDR3 sequence: CASSFPPGDLSLRNTEAFF. The CDR3 DNA reads as TGTGCCAGCAGCTTTCCTCCGGGGGACCTCTCTTTGAGGAACACTGAAGCTTTCTTT.

This chain uses TRBV10-3 with TRBJ1-2, with D perhaps TRBD1 (5 bases). Trimming shortened V by 8 bases and J by 6 bases, and 10 bases separated the two germline ends. The CDR3 runs 11 residues. Germline CDR1 reads ENHRY; CDR2 reads SYGVKD. CDR3 sequence (DNA): TGTGCCATCGGGGGGTTCGATGGCTACACCTTC. Translated: CAIGGFDGYTF.

This chain joins TRBV18 and TRBJ2-6, with 7 nucleotides matching TRBD1. The CDR3 is made up of 18 amino acids. The germline V gene has CDR1 KGHSH and CDR2 LQKENI. V lost 0 bases and J lost 0; bases outside the gene matches: 5. The CDR3 DNA sequence: TGTGCCAGCTCACCACCCGGGACAGTCGGCTCTGGGGCCAACGTCCTGACTTTC. It translates to CASSPPGTVGSGANVLTF.

The chain recombines TRBV5-1 with TRBJ1-4, with D uncertain. This CDR3 is built from 15 residues. The V and J ends lost 0 bases and 8 bases respectively, with 14 bases between them. Germline-derived CDR1 and CDR2 are SGHRS and YFSETQ. CDR3 in DNA: TGCGCCAGCAGCTTGGAGGGCCGGGCTCACGAAAAACTGTTTTTT. Residues: CASSLEGRAHEKLFF.

This chain joins TRBV7-2 and TRBJ2-2, with D hard to call. Looked up from germline, CDR1 is SGHTA and CDR2 is FQGNSA. This CDR3 spans 14 amino acids. Trimming took off 4 bases at V and 5 bases at J, with 11 bases between the two ends. The CDR3 DNA reads TGTGCCAGCAGCTCCAGGTGGAGTACCGGGGAGCTGTTTTTT. Encoded protein: CASSSRWSTGELFF.

The chain couples TRBV20-1 to TRBJ2-5; D remains ambiguous. The CDR3 spans 11 residues. Trimming shortened V by 5 bases and J by 4 bases, and 8 bases separated the two germline ends. Germline V CDR1 and CDR2: DFQATT, SNEGSKA (reference sequence). CDR3 sequence (DNA): TGCAGTGCTGTTTTTGGAGAGACCCAGTACTTC. Translated: CSAVFGETQYF.

CDR3 amino acids: CASSLDGGFQETQYF. The CDR3 nucleotides read TGCGCCAGCAGCTTGGACGGCGGTTTCCAAGAGACCCAGTACTTC. J is TRBJ2-5 and V is TRBV5-1; D call uncertain. Trimming left V 0 bases short and J 1 base short, with 10 bases between. CDR3 size: 15 residues. Germline loops: CDR1 SGHRS, CDR2 YFSETQ.

The chain joins TRBV2 to TRBJ2-2; TRBD1 might be the D (5 bases). Trimming removed 4 bases from V and 0 bases from J, with 6 bases in between. Germline assignment: CDR1 SNHLY and CDR2 FYNNEI. This CDR3 contains 14 residues. The CDR3 bases are TGTGCCAGCAGTGGGACACCGAACACCGGGGAGCTGTTTTTT. It codes for CASSGTPNTGELFF.

This chain joins TRBV6-6 and TRBJ1-5, with a tentative D call TRBD1 (6 bases). This CDR3 is 14 amino acids long. Germline CDR1 and CDR2: MNHNY and SVGAGI (reference sequence). Between the trimmed V and J ends, which lost 10 bases and 1 base, there was a span of 14 bases. In nucleotides, the CDR3 is TGTGCCACCCACGGGACACGGAGCAATCAGCCCCAGCATTTT. Residues: CATHGTRSNQPQHF.

The chain employs TRBV5-4 and TRBJ1-6; D is perhaps TRBD1 (6 bases). This CDR3 comprises 18 residues. V was cut by 4 bases and J by 14 bases, with 31 bases left in between. Germline V gene data show CDR1 as SGHNT and CDR2 as YYREEE (reference sequence). CDR3 coding DNA: TGTGCCAGCAGCCCGGCCCTGGACAGTGGGGGGAAAATGGGATCCCTCCACTTT. This codes for CASSPALDSGGKMGSLHF.

The V call is TRBV5-6, the J call TRBJ2-7; D uncertain. Looked up from germline, CDR1 is SGHDT and CDR2 is YYEEEE. The CDR3 contains 12 residues. V was clipped by 3 bases and J by 4 bases, with 8 bases between them. DNA for the CDR3: TGTGCCAGCAGCTCCACCGGTTACGAGCAGTACTTC. This codes for CASSSTGYEQYF.

The rearrangement joins TRBV4-2 to TRBJ2-2, with 8 bases aligning to TRBD2. Germline CDR1 and CDR2: LGHNA and YNFKEQ. The CDR3 is made up of 16 amino acids. Trimming at V came to 5 bases and at J to 5 bases, leaving 10 bases not matched to a gene. The CDR3 DNA reads TGTGCCAGCAGCTTCGCGGGGGGCGTGAATACCGGGGAGCTGTTTTTT. This encodes CASSFAGGVNTGELFF.

This sequence joins TRBV11-3 and TRBJ2-6; tentative D call: TRBD2 (5 bases). Trimming removed 5 bases at V and 2 bases at J, with 19 bases between. Germline values: CDR1 SGHNT, CDR2 YENEEA. The CDR3 runs to 18 residues. CDR3 sequence (DNA): TGTGCCAGCAGCCCCTCAAAATCCGAGGGTGCTGGGGCCAACGTCCTGACTTTC. Residues: CASSPSKSEGAGANVLTF.

V usage is TRBV29-1 and J usage is TRBJ2-7, with no clear D. CDR1 and CDR2 from the germline V gene are SQVTM and ANQGSEA. The CDR3 spans 12 residues. Trimming removed 4 bases at V and 7 bases at J, with 14 bases between. The CDR3 nucleotides are TGCAGCGTTGCAGGAACTTCCTGGGAGCAGTACTTC. Amino acids: CSVAGTSWEQYF.

The chain uses TRBV14 and TRBJ2-1, with unresolved D. The V gene's germline CDR1 is SGHDN and CDR2 FVKESK. V dropped 1 base and J dropped 1 base, with 8 bases sitting between them. The CDR3 runs to 15 residues. For the CDR3, the DNA is TGTGCCAGCAGCCAAGTGACTGGATCCTACAATGAGCAGTTCTTC. The encoded protein is CASSQVTGSYNEQFF. Using reference TRBV14 and TRBJ2-1 for the parts outside the CDR3, the full variable domain is EAGVTQFPSHSVIEKGQTVTLRCDPISGHDNLYWYRRVMGKEIKFLLHFVKESKQDESGMPNNRFLAERTGGTYSTLKVQPAELEDSGVYFCASSQVTGSYNEQFFGPGTRLTVL.

This clone was detected only once. The V call is TRBV6-5, the J call TRBJ2-7; possible D gene TRBD2, 5 bases. Trimming removed 5 bases at V and 7 bases at J, with 15 bases between. The CDR3 has 13 residues. CDR1 and CDR2 from the germline V gene are MNHEY and SVGAGI. CDR3 DNA sequence: TGTGCCAGCAGTCTTGGAGGTTGGGAAGAGCAGTACTTC. Translation gives CASSLGGWEEQYF.

For this clone: Other DNA sequences in the same sample also yield this CDR3. The chain carries TRBV5-1 and TRBJ2-3, with D perhaps TRBD2 (5 bases). The germline V gene encodes CDR1 SGHRS and CDR2 YFSETQ. This CDR3 has 14 amino acids. Deletions cut 2 bases from V and 2 bases from J, with 9 bases between. CDR3 bases: TGCGCCAGCAGCTTCGGGGTCTCCACAGATACGCAGTATTTT. Translation gives CASSFGVSTDTQYF. The full variable domain, its missing parts supplied by reference TRBV5-1 and TRBJ2-3, is KAGVTQTPRYLIKTRGQQVTLSCSPISGHRSVSWYQQTPGQGLQFLFEYFSETQRNKGNFPGRFSGRQFSNSRSEMNVSTLELGDSALYLCASSFGVSTDTQYFGPGTRLTVL.

The chain employs TRBV5-8 and TRBJ2-7, with a weak D call TRBD2 (7 bases). The CDR3 contains 14 residues. Germline-derived CDR1 and CDR2 are SGHTS and YDEGEE. Trimming removed 4 bases from V and 4 bases from J, with 15 bases in between. CDR3 coding DNA: TGTGCCAGCAGCCCAAACGGGGGGCGGTACGAGCAGTACTTC. It yields the protein CASSPNGGRYEQYF.

This clone occurred once. CDR3 sequence: CASSLGAVETQYF. The CDR3, as DNA: TGTGCCAGCAGCTTAGGAGCCGTCGAGACCCAGTACTTC. The chain links TRBV7-8 to TRBJ2-5; D unresolved. Germline V gene lookup returns CDR1 SGHVS and CDR2 FQNEAQ. V dropped 1 base and J dropped 5 bases, with 8 bases sitting between them. CDR3 length: 13 residues.

The gene calls are TRBV10-2 and TRBJ1-4; 10 positions agree with TRBD1. CDR1 WSHSY and CDR2 SAAADI come from the germline V gene. The CDR3 has 18 residues. With 5 bases clipped from V and 5 bases from J, the junction kept 14 bases outside the gene matches. CDR3 loop: CASSKTGGLSERNEKLFF. Written as DNA, the CDR3 is TGCGCCAGCAGTAAGACAGGGGGCCTGAGTGAGAGGAATGAAAAACTGTTTTTT.

The chain has TRBV30 and TRBJ1-1, with D possibly TRBD1 on 5 matching bases. CDR1 and CDR2 (germline): GTSNPN, SVGIG (reference sequence). This CDR3 has 17 amino acids. V lost 0 bases and J lost 0, with 17 bases in between. CDR3 in amino acids: CAWSVPRVWAMNTEAFF. The CDR3 DNA reads TGTGCCTGGAGTGTACCCAGGGTCTGGGCCATGAACACTGAAGCTTTCTTT.

V is TRBV6-5 and J is TRBJ1-2; D gene uncertain. The germline V gene has CDR1 MNHEY and CDR2 SVGAGI. The CDR3 totals 13 residues. Between the trimmed V and J ends, which lost 5 bases and 4 bases, there was a span of 11 bases. The CDR3 loop is CASSTLERYGYTF. The CDR3 nucleotides read TGTGCCAGCAGTACCCTCGAACGCTATGGCTACACCTTC.

This clone was detected only a few times. The chain links TRBV5-4 to TRBJ2-7; D tentatively reads TRBD1 or TRBD2 (5 bases each). Trimming removed 4 bases from V and 3 bases from J, with 20 bases in between. The CDR3 length is 16 residues. Per germline, CDR1 SGHNT and CDR2 YYREEE (reference sequence). The CDR3 region is CASSPNGGAALYEQYF. In DNA form, the CDR3 reads TGTGCCAGCAGCCCGAATGGGGGTGCGGCTCTCTACGAGCAGTACTTC.

The gene calls are TRBV5-1 and TRBJ2-6, with 7 bases fitting TRBD2. Germline V gene sequence: CDR1 SGHRS, CDR2 YFSETQ. V trimming: 0 bases; J trimming: 3 bases; junction bases outside the gene matches: 15. The CDR3 is made up of 20 amino acids. The DNA for the CDR3 is TGCGCCAGCAGCTTGGGGGGGACTATGACCTTCCATGGTGGGGCCAACGTCCTGACTTTC. Protein: CASSLGGTMTFHGGANVLTF.

The CDR3 nucleotides read TGTGCCAGCAGTCGCGGACAGGGGCGCTACGAGCAGTACTTC. Protein product: CASSRGQGRYEQYF. The genes are TRBV2 and TRBJ2-7, with 9 bases aligning to TRBD1. CDR1 is SNHLY, CDR2 FYNNEI, per germline. With 5 bases clipped from V and 3 bases from J, the junction kept 5 bases outside the gene matches. The length of the CDR3 is 14 residues.